What follows are 29 T cell receptor beta chains derived from one specimen sequenced in a study of CD8 T cells in ankylosing spondylitis. The study's findings and limits: It appeared that ankylosing spondylitis blood was characterized by a TCR beta motif of several highly homologous variants.

TCRdb independently ran MiXCR on the 5' RACE reads; one entry per CDR3 protein. Of about 540,000 distinct CDR3 sequences listed, roughly 13% are singletons. No antigen has been assigned to these receptors. Sample: blood, either unsorted or a sorted T cell fraction (not recorded which). The receptors come from a male donor with ankylosing spondylitis.

This clonotype was observed a few times. This rearrangement joins TRBV6-2 or TRBV6-3 to TRBJ2-5; D gene uncertain. The CDR3 totals 12 residues. CDR1 and CDR2 from the germline V gene are MNHEY and SVGEGT. Trimming cost V 5 bases and J 4 bases, with 8 bases left between them. This CDR3 is CASSTAGETQYF. Here the CDR3 DNA reads TGTGCCAGCAGTACGGCCGGAGAGACCCAGTACTTC.

In this sample, this clonotype turned up a few times. The chain employs TRBV2 and TRBJ2-1; TRBD2 aligns across 14 bases. Germline V CDR1 and CDR2: SNHLY, FYNNEI. The V segment lost 6 bases and the J segment 6 bases; nucleotides outside the gene matches: 7. This CDR3 contains 16 residues. CDR3: CASSGTSGSVRNEQFF. The DNA of the CDR3 is TGTGCCAGCAGCGGGACTAGCGGGAGTGTTCGCAATGAGCAGTTCTTC.

This clonotype came up many times. CDR3 sequence reads: CASSLLAGGHRSEQYV. The CDR3 coding sequence is TGTGCCAGCAGTTTACTAGCGGGAGGACACCGGTCCGAGCAGTACGTC. The chain has TRBV12-3 or TRBV12-4 and TRBJ2-7, with 11 nucleotides matching TRBD2. V shed 2 bases and J 6 bases; nucleotides not matched to a gene: 9. The CDR3 extends over 16 amino acids.

The chain carries TRBV20-1 and TRBJ2-7, with 8 nucleotides matching TRBD2. This CDR3 is 16 amino acids long. Germline CDR1 reads DFQATT; CDR2 reads SNEGSKA (reference sequence). The ends lost 5 bases at V and 2 bases at J; junction bases unmatched: 14. The CDR3 DNA sequence: TGCAGTGCTCTAGCGATTCTAGCGGGCGACCCCTACGAGCAGTACTTC. It encodes CSALAILAGDPYEQYF.

This clonotype was seen a handful of times. V gene TRBV14 combines with J gene TRBJ2-1; possible D gene TRBD2, 5 bases. The V end lost 4 bases, the J end lost 4 bases, and 8 bases lay between the germline ends. Germline V lookup: CDR1 SGHDN, CDR2 FVKESK. The CDR3 runs to 13 residues. CDR3 residues: CASSPTRYNEQFF. The CDR3, as DNA: TGTGCCAGCAGCCCAACTAGGTACAATGAGCAGTTCTTC.

This clonotype was seen at least ten times. This chain links TRBV20-1 with TRBJ2-3; the match to TRBD1 covers 11 bases. Trimming at V came to 3 bases and at J to 4 bases, leaving 6 bases not matched to a gene. In germline, CDR1 is DFQATT, CDR2 SNEGSKA (reference sequence). The CDR3 loop spans 15 amino acids. CDR3 in amino acids: CSASGDRGNPDTQYF. The CDR3 DNA follows: TGCAGTGCTAGCGGGGACAGGGGGAATCCAGATACGCAGTATTTT.

The V and J genes are TRBV5-1 and TRBJ2-2; 7 bases line up with TRBD2. Germline V gives CDR1 SGHRS, CDR2 YFSETQ. The CDR3 sequence is 17 residues long. The ends lost 0 bases at V and 0 bases at J; junction bases unmatched: 5. CDR3 nucleotide sequence: TGCGCCAGCAGCTTGGGCCTAGCGGTTACGAACACCGGGGAGCTGTTTTTT. As protein: CASSLGLAVTNTGELFF.

This clonotype was found once. The chain combines TRBV7-9 with TRBJ1-4, with no clear D. Trimming left V 0 bases short and J 3 bases short, with 8 bases between. The CDR3 spans 15 residues. In germline, CDR1 is SEHNR, CDR2 FQNEAQ (reference sequence). CDR3 in amino acids: CASSLASGSNEKLFF. CDR3 in DNA: TGTGCCAGCAGCTTAGCATCTGGGTCTAATGAAAAACTGTTTTTT. Full variable domain (outside the CDR3, taken from reference TRBV7-9 and TRBJ1-4): DTGVSQNPRHKITKRGQNVTFRCDPISEHNRLYWYRQTLGQGPEFLTYFQNEAQLEKSRLLSDRFSAERPKGSFSTLEIQRTEQGDSAMYLCASSLASGSNEKLFFGSGTQLSVL.

Comments on this clonotype: This clone may be a read error of a much larger clone one base away. V gene TRBV5-1 combines with J gene TRBJ1-1, with no clear D. With 0 bases removed from V and 4 bases from J, the gap between germline ends came to 10 bases. Germline V gene data show CDR1 as SGHRS and CDR2 as YFSETQ. The CDR3 spans 14 residues. CDR3 DNA sequence: TGCGCCAGCAGCTTGGACCCCGGTGGCACTGAAGCTTTCTTT. Amino acid sequence: CASSLDPGGTEAFF.

There are a few counts of this clonotype. The chain carries TRBV29-1 and TRBJ2-3; D gene unclear. This CDR3 is built from 13 residues. Germline V gene sequence: CDR1 SQVTM, CDR2 ANQGSEA. Trimming pared 6 bases from V and 6 bases from J, leaving 16 bases between. Here the CDR3 reads CSVGSYGTDTQYF. CDR3 in DNA: TGCAGCGTCGGATCCTACGGAACGGATACGCAGTATTTT.

This clonotype was detected many times. V usage is TRBV7-9 and J usage is TRBJ2-3; D assignment may be TRBD1 or TRBD2 (5 bases each). This CDR3 is built from 15 residues. Germline CDR1 is SEHNR and CDR2 is FQNEAQ (reference sequence). Trimming stripped 0 bases from V and 0 bases from J, with 7 bases between. CDR3 nucleotides: TGTGCCAGCAGCTTAGCGGGACCTAGCACAGATACGCAGTATTTT. Translation gives CASSLAGPSTDTQYF.

The chain couples TRBV20-1 to TRBJ2-4; D remains ambiguous. Deletions cut 0 bases from V and 4 bases from J, with 13 bases between. Per the germline V gene, CDR1 is DFQATT and CDR2 is SNEGSKA (reference sequence). The CDR3 loop spans 15 amino acids. CDR3 bases: TGCAGTGCTAGAGATACCGCTGCCCAAAAAAACATTCAGTACTTC. Protein product: CSARDTAAQKNIQYF.

The table lists this clonotype with a few counts. J is TRBJ1-3 and V is TRBV12-3 or TRBV12-4; no clear D gene. The CDR3 is 14 residues long. Trimming took 8 bases from V and 4 from J, leaving 15 bases between them. CDR3 coding DNA: TGTGCCAGCGTCAGGTACCCCGAAGGAAACACCATATATTTT. Amino acid sequence: CASVRYPEGNTIYF.

This rearrangement joins TRBV3-1 to TRBJ2-1; D is ambiguous. Looked up from germline, CDR1 is LGHDT and CDR2 is YNNKEL (reference sequence). The CDR3 has 15 residues. Trimming shortened V by 2 bases and J by 2 bases, and 10 bases separated the two germline ends. CDR3 DNA sequence: TGTGCCAGCAGCCAATCCCTCGGCCCCTACAATGAGCAGTTCTTC. Its protein product is CASSQSLGPYNEQFF.

Only a few counts were recorded for this clonotype. V and J are TRBV5-1 and TRBJ1-6; D uncertain. Germline lookup yields CDR1 SGHRS and CDR2 YFSETQ. This CDR3 spans 15 amino acids. V lost 1 base, J lost 7 bases, and 12 bases lay in between. CDR3 in DNA: TGCGCCAGCAGCTTGAAGGCGGTGGACAATTCACCCCTCCACTTT. This sequence encodes CASSLKAVDNSPLHF.

This clonotype was detected ten times or more. The chain recombines TRBV5-6 with TRBJ1-5; D remains ambiguous. Germline values: CDR1 SGHDT, CDR2 YYEEEE. V was trimmed by 1 base and J by 4 bases, leaving 21 bases between them. The CDR3 is 18 residues long. The CDR3 DNA follows: TGTGCCAGCAGCTTGTCGTTCGGTCAGCCTTTACGGAATCAGCCCCAGCATTTT. It is translated as CASSLSFGQPLRNQPQHF.

A few counts support this clonotype. The chain carries TRBV5-1 and TRBJ1-4, with 11 bases lining up with TRBD1. Germline CDR1 reads SGHRS; CDR2 reads YFSETQ. CDR3 length: 14 residues. After removal of 7 bases from V and 10 bases from J, the junction contained 9 bases not matched to a gene. CDR3 loop: CASGQGAEGGKLFF. The DNA for the CDR3 is TGCGCCAGCGGACAGGGGGCGGAGGGCGGAAAACTGTTTTTT. Complete variable domain (other parts from reference TRBV5-1 and TRBJ1-4): KAGVTQTPRYLIKTRGQQVTLSCSPISGHRSVSWYQQTPGQGLQFLFEYFSETQRNKGNFPGRFSGRQFSNSRSEMNVSTLELGDSALYLCASGQGAEGGKLFFGSGTQLSVL.

The rearrangement joins TRBV12-3 or TRBV12-4 to TRBJ1-1; TRBD1 is a possible D gene (5 bases). This CDR3 contains 14 residues. The V end lost 6 bases, the J end lost 4 bases, and 15 bases lay between the germline ends. CDR3 nucleotide sequence: TGTGCCAGCAGATCACAGGTCCAGATCACTGAAGCTTTCTTT. It translates to CASRSQVQITEAFF.

This clonotype has just a few counts. This chain uses TRBV3-1 with TRBJ2-1, with 9 bases identical to TRBD2. With 5 bases clipped from V and 8 bases from J, the junction kept 10 bases outside the gene matches. The CDR3 is 15 amino acids. Germline values: CDR1 LGHDT, CDR2 YNNKEL (reference sequence). The DNA of the CDR3 is TGTGCCAGCAGCTGGCTCCCTAGCGGGATATATGAGCAGTTCTTC. It yields the protein CASSWLPSGIYEQFF.

This rearrangement joins TRBV20-1 to TRBJ1-1; no clear D gene. Germline assignment: CDR1 DFQATT and CDR2 SNEGSKA (reference sequence). This CDR3 contains 10 residues. This CDR3 is CAPPGPVAFF. The CDR3 DNA sequence: TGCGCCCCCCCCGGGCCCGTGGCTTTCTTT.

The CDR3 region is CASSPTSGGQNGELFF. CDR3 DNA: TGCGCCAGCAGTCCGACTAGCGGGGGCCAGAACGGGGAGCTGTTTTTT. The rearrangement uses TRBV10-1 and TRBJ2-2; 12 bases match TRBD2. The CDR3 extends over 16 amino acids. The germline CDR1 and CDR2 sequences are WNHNN and SYGVQD (reference sequence). Unmatched junction bases numbered 8, after V lost 5 bases and J lost 7 bases.

The chain links TRBV20-1 to TRBJ1-2; no clear D gene. Germline V gene lookup returns CDR1 DFQATT and CDR2 SNEGSKA (reference sequence). V lost 4 bases and J 4 bases, leaving 16 bases between the germline ends. This CDR3 comprises 14 residues. The CDR3 sequence is CSATFGRVGYGYTF. The CDR3 DNA is TGCAGTGCTACATTCGGAAGGGTGGGCTATGGCTACACCTTC.

This clonotype was counted a few times. The CDR3: CSVARDRDHEQYF. Written as DNA, the CDR3 is TGCAGCGTTGCTCGGGACAGGGACCACGAGCAGTACTTC. V is TRBV29-1 and J is TRBJ2-7; TRBD1 matches at 9 bases. CDR3 length equals 13 residues. CDR1 is SQVTM and CDR2 is ANQGSEA in the germline V gene. The V segment lost 4 bases and the J segment 5 bases; nucleotides outside the gene matches: 6.

This rearrangement joins TRBV30 to TRBJ1-6; D gene ambiguous. V lost 4 bases and J lost 7, with 14 bases in between. Per the germline V gene, CDR1 is GTSNPN and CDR2 is SVGIG (reference sequence). CDR3 length equals 14 residues. CDR3 amino acids: CAWKEGSSNSPLHF. CDR3 DNA: TGTGCCTGGAAGGAGGGCAGTTCGAATTCACCCCTCCACTTT.

V is TRBV30 and J is TRBJ2-2; 9 nucleotides agree with TRBD1. The junction had 8 bases not matched to a gene; V was cut back by 5 bases and J by 1 base. In germline, CDR1 is GTSNPN, CDR2 SVGIG (reference sequence). This CDR3 is built from 16 residues. In DNA form, the CDR3 reads TGTGCCTGGTTCCCTCGGGACAGGGTGAACACCGGGGAGCTGTTTTTT. The encoded protein is CAWFPRDRVNTGELFF. The entire variable domain, with the rest obtained from reference TRBV30 and TRBJ2-2, is as follows: SQTIHQWPATLVQPVGSPLSLECTVEGTSNPNLYWYRQAAGRGLQLLFYSVGIGQISSEVPQNLSASRPQDRQFILSSKKLLLSDSGFYLCAWFPRDRVNTGELFFGEGSRLTVL.

This clonotype appeared a few times. The J gene is TRBJ2-2, the V gene TRBV6-1; the match to TRBD2 covers 8 bases. V dropped 0 bases and J dropped 2; count of bases not matched to a gene: 5. CDR3 length: 17 amino acids. In germline, CDR1 is MNHNS, CDR2 SASEGT. CDR3 protein: CASSEAGLAGNTGELFF. For the CDR3, the DNA is TGTGCCAGCAGTGAAGCTGGTCTAGCGGGTAACACCGGGGAGCTGTTTTTT.

This clonotype was detected many times. V is TRBV10-3 and J is TRBJ2-1; D possibly matches TRBD1 or TRBD2 (5 bases each). The CDR3 sequence is 12 residues long. CDR1 is ENHRY, CDR2 SYGVKD, per germline. Between the trimmed V and J ends, which lost 7 bases and 7 bases, there was a span of 11 bases. The CDR3 DNA reads TGTGCCATCAAGGGACCCCAGAATGAGCAGTTCTTC. Its translation is CAIKGPQNEQFF.

This chain uses TRBV24-1 with TRBJ2-5, with D possibly being TRBD1 (5 bases). Germline loops: CDR1 KGHDR, CDR2 SFDVKD. The CDR3 is 16 residues long. Trimming took off 1 base at V and 3 bases at J, with 14 bases between the two ends. CDR3 sequence reads: CATSDLGVTGEETQYF. As DNA, the CDR3 is TGTGCCACCAGTGATTTAGGGGTAACAGGCGAAGAGACCCAGTACTTC.

This clonotype was found a few times. The CDR3 coding sequence is TGTGCCACCGGGGACAGGGAAGAGACCCAGTACTTC. It encodes CATGDREETQYF. The gene calls are TRBV15 and TRBJ2-5, with 9 nucleotides matching TRBD1. V was clipped by 8 bases and J by 3 bases; unmatched bases: 1. This CDR3 spans 12 amino acids. Per the germline V gene, CDR1 is LNHNV and CDR2 is YYDKDF (reference sequence).